One and the same sample provided the 26 T cell receptor beta chains below, sequenced in a study of neurological immune-mediated disorders. Stated time point: longitudinal time-point 3. TCRdb re-derived calls from the 5' RACE reads in MiXCR, one entry per CDR3 protein. The data hold 53,000 or so distinct CDR3 sequences, with roughly 8.4% observed a single time. The sample was PBMCs. The receptor set was obtained from a woman in her 40s in good health.

This clonotype appeared many times. The chain links TRBV20-1 to TRBJ2-1; 8 bases align to TRBD2. CDR3 length: 15 amino acids. Trimming took 6 bases from V and 4 from J; bases not matched to a gene: 11. From germline, CDR1 is DFQATT and CDR2 SNEGSKA (reference sequence). CDR3 DNA sequence: TGCAGTGCGGAGATAGCGGGATCGGCGTACAATGAGCAGTTCTTC. Its translation is CSAEIAGSAYNEQFF.

The rearrangement joins TRBV5-4 to TRBJ1-1; perhaps TRBD1 as D (5 bases). CDR3 length equals 14 residues. The germline V gene has CDR1 SGHNT and CDR2 YYREEE (reference sequence). V lost 2 bases, J lost 2 bases, and 10 bases lay in between. The CDR3 sequence: CASSLEGRNTEAFF. For the CDR3, the DNA is TGTGCCAGCAGCTTAGAGGGGAGAAACACTGAAGCTTTCTTT.

This clonotype was counted a few times. V usage is TRBV2 and J usage is TRBJ1-3; 8 bases fit TRBD1. The CDR3 is 15 residues long. Trimming at V came to 3 bases and at J to 0 bases, leaving 1 base not matched to a gene. Per germline, CDR1 SNHLY and CDR2 FYNNEI. In nucleotides, the CDR3 is TGTGCCAGCAGTGAGACAGGGGTCTCTGGAAACACCATATATTTT. It translates to CASSETGVSGNTIYF.

This clonotype was seen ten or more times. J is TRBJ1-3 and V is TRBV5-1, with D uncertain. From germline, CDR1 is SGHRS and CDR2 YFSETQ. The CDR3 is 15 residues long. Trimming stripped 1 base from V and 4 bases from J, with 12 bases between. CDR3 nucleotides: TGCGCCAGCAGCTTGACAGCCTCTGGGGGAAACACCATATATTTT. The encoded protein is CASSLTASGGNTIYF. Looking up the rest from reference TRBV5-1 and TRBJ1-3 gives the full variable domain: KAGVTQTPRYLIKTRGQQVTLSCSPISGHRSVSWYQQTPGQGLQFLFEYFSETQRNKGNFPGRFSGRQFSNSRSEMNVSTLELGDSALYLCASSLTASGGNTIYFGEGSWLTVV.

On this clonotype: At one boundary the junction diverges from the germline segment, which might be a read error. The genes are TRBV5-1 and TRBJ2-2; a possible D gene is TRBD2 (6 bases). The germline CDR1 and CDR2 sequences are SGHRS and YFSETQ. The CDR3 contains 16 residues. Here the CDR3 reads CASRRLVGTNTGEPFF. For the CDR3, the DNA is TGCGCCAGCAGACGACTAGTGGGAACGAACACCGGGGAGCCGTTTTTT.

This clonotype was recorded at least ten times. The rearrangement links TRBV12-3 or TRBV12-4 to TRBJ2-7; TRBD2 agrees at 12 bases. After removal of 1 base from V and 1 base from J, the junction contained 5 bases not matched to a gene. The CDR3 has 17 residues. The DNA of the CDR3 is TGTGCCAGCAGTTTAGGGACTAGCGGGATAGGTTCCTACGAGCAGTACTTC. This encodes CASSLGTSGIGSYEQYF.

The chain carries TRBV20-1 and TRBJ2-7; D might be TRBD2 (6 bases). Germline assignment: CDR1 DFQATT and CDR2 SNEGSKA (reference sequence). The V and J ends lost 3 bases and 9 bases respectively, with 21 bases between them. This CDR3 is 14 amino acids long. CDR3 region: CSARGTWDSNRQYF. CDR3 DNA: TGCAGTGCTAGGGGTACATGGGACTCAAATAGGCAGTACTTC.

This clonotype was seen at least ten times. The rearrangement joins TRBV4-2 to TRBJ2-2, with 12 bases identical to TRBD2. Per the germline V gene, CDR1 is LGHNA and CDR2 is YNFKEQ. J lost 9 bases, V lost 0 bases, and 11 bases had no gene match. The CDR3 has 18 residues. The DNA for the CDR3 is TGTGCCAGCAGCCAAGAGGATCTAGCGGGGGGGGACCACCGGGAGCTGTTTTTT. This codes for CASSQEDLAGGDHRELFF.

This clonotype occurred many times. The gene calls are TRBV5-6 and TRBJ1-2; 11 bases match TRBD1. CDR1 and CDR2 from the germline V gene are SGHDT and YYEEEE. This CDR3 contains 17 residues. Trimming cost V 1 base and J 6 bases; bases outside gene matches: 11. CDR3 sequence (DNA): TGTGCCAGCAGCTTGATTTATGGGGACAGGGGGAGGAATGGCTACACCTTC. This codes for CASSLIYGDRGRNGYTF.

In this sample, this clonotype turned up many times. The rearrangement uses TRBV6-5 and TRBJ2-6; no reliable D call. V gave up 10 bases and J gave up 1 base, with 5 bases separating them. CDR1 is MNHEY, CDR2 SVGAGI, per germline. The length of the CDR3 is 12 residues. The CDR3 region is CATMSGANVLTF. The CDR3 coding sequence is TGTGCCACCATGTCTGGGGCCAACGTCCTGACTTTC.

This clonotype was seen repeatedly, ten times or more. This chain links TRBV6-2 or TRBV6-3 with TRBJ2-5, with D unclear. The CDR3 is made up of 13 amino acids. V shed 0 bases and J shed 5 bases, with 7 bases lying between them. Germline CDR1 reads MNHEY; CDR2 reads SVGEGT. The CDR3 region has the DNA TGTGCCAGCAGTTACTCGGGCCCGGAGACCCAGTACTTC. Its protein is CASSYSGPETQYF.

Concerning this clonotype itself: Relative to the germline gene, one junction end is altered; a read error may explain this. This rearrangement joins TRBV6-5 to TRBJ2-3; 7 bases map to TRBD1. Germline V gene lookup returns CDR1 MNHEY and CDR2 SVGAGI. The CDR3 loop spans 15 amino acids. CDR3: CASSYWDSSTYTQYF. The DNA of the CDR3 is TGTGCCAGTAGTTACTGGGACAGTAGCACATATACGCAGTATTTT.

This clonotype was seen a few times. The chain combines TRBV12-3 or TRBV12-4 with TRBJ2-2; 13 bases fit TRBD2. The CDR3 has 22 amino acids. V shed 8 bases, J shed 1 base, and the junction held 22 bases outside the gene matches. CDR3 residues: CASSLVLRFSTSGGVNTGELFF. DNA of the CDR3: TGTGCCAGCTCCCTTGTCTTACGGTTTAGCACTAGCGGGGGGGTGAACACCGGGGAGCTGTTTTTT.

This clonotype turned up a few times. This chain connects TRBV11-2 to TRBJ2-1, with TRBD2 identical over 8 bases. Germline V gene sequence: CDR1 SGHAT, CDR2 FQNNGV. V gave up 5 bases and J gave up 7 bases; unmatched junction bases: 10. This CDR3 has 15 amino acids. The CDR3 protein is CASSGRGGHTNEQFF. Written as DNA, the CDR3 is TGTGCCAGCAGCGGCCGGGGGGGCCATACAAATGAGCAGTTCTTC. The full variable domain, with the rest looked up from reference TRBV11-2 and TRBJ2-1, is EAGVAQSPRYKIIEKRQSVAFWCNPISGHATLYWYQQILGQGPKLLIQFQNNGVVDDSQLPKDRFSAERLKGVDSTLKIQPAKLEDSAVYLCASSGRGGHTNEQFFGPGTRLTVL.

This clonotype was seen ten or more times. The DNA for the CDR3 is TGCGCCAGCAGCTTGGGTGTTTTAGGGGACTACGAGCAGTACTTC. It is translated as CASSLGVLGDYEQYF. This chain links TRBV5-1 with TRBJ2-7, with D tentatively TRBD1 (5 bases). The V end was cut by 0 bases, the J end by 3 bases, with 13 bases between. This CDR3 comprises 15 residues. The germline CDR1 and CDR2 sequences are SGHRS and YFSETQ.

This clonotype was seen at least ten times. CDR3 loop: CASSLWTGQGGELFF. The CDR3 DNA follows: TGTGCCAGCAGCCTGTGGACAGGGCAAGGCGGGGAGCTGTTTTTT. The V and J genes are TRBV4-2 and TRBJ2-2; 8 nucleotides align to TRBD1. CDR1 LGHNA and CDR2 YNFKEQ come from the germline V gene. Unmatched junction bases numbered 8, after V lost 4 bases and J lost 7 bases. There are 15 residues in the CDR3.

Ten or more counts support this clonotype. V is TRBV5-1 and J is TRBJ1-3; no definite D call. This CDR3 is 19 amino acids long. V lost 0 bases and J 0 bases, leaving 19 bases between the germline ends. Germline CDR1 and CDR2: SGHRS and YFSETQ. The CDR3 region is CASSLGSGGSQSSGNTIYF. CDR3 bases: TGCGCCAGCAGCTTGGGGTCAGGTGGAAGTCAAAGCTCTGGAAACACCATATATTTT.

This clonotype was detected ten times or more. The chain joins TRBV29-1 to TRBJ1-2; D may be TRBD1 (5 bases). The V end was cut by 0 bases, the J end by 4 bases, with 12 bases between. This CDR3 spans 14 amino acids. Germline CDR1 and CDR2: SQVTM and ANQGSEA. The CDR3 spells CSVEEGAQGYGYTF. In nucleotides, the CDR3 is TGCAGCGTTGAAGAAGGGGCGCAGGGCTATGGCTACACCTTC.

This clonotype has at least ten counts. This chain uses TRBV4-3 with TRBJ1-1; D ambiguous. CDR1 is LGHNA, CDR2 YSLEER, per germline. The CDR3 has 14 amino acids. Trimming removed 5 bases from V and 4 bases from J, with 14 bases in between. CDR3 sequence: CASSWGSLGTEAFF. The CDR3 nucleotides are TGCGCCAGCAGCTGGGGATCTTTGGGCACTGAAGCTTTCTTT.

Many counts were recorded for this clonotype. J is TRBJ2-6 and V is TRBV4-3, with D maybe TRBD1 (5 bases). Looked up from germline, CDR1 is LGHNA and CDR2 is YSLEER. V was shortened by 0 bases and J by 0 bases, with 9 bases between the two germline ends. There are 17 residues in the CDR3. CDR3 region: CASSQEGESSGANVLTF. The CDR3 DNA is TGCGCCAGCAGCCAAGAAGGGGAAAGCTCTGGGGCCAACGTCCTGACTTTC.

This clonotype showed up many times. The chain has TRBV12-3 or TRBV12-4 and TRBJ1-2; 11 bases map to TRBD1. The CDR3 has 15 residues. V lost 6 bases to trimming and J lost 4 bases; unmatched junction nucleotides: 7. CDR3 in DNA: TGTGCCAGCAGCCCTGGACAGGGGGCGATCTATGGCTACACCTTC. Amino acid sequence: CASSPGQGAIYGYTF.

At least ten counts were recorded for this clonotype. The CDR3 spells CSAGRGAQGANVLTF. The CDR3 DNA sequence: TGCAGTGCTGGGAGAGGTGCGCAAGGGGCCAACGTCCTGACTTTC. This chain uses TRBV20-1 with TRBJ2-6; D perhaps matches TRBD2 (5 bases). The germline CDR1 and CDR2 sequences are DFQATT and SNEGSKA (reference sequence). The CDR3 runs 15 residues. V lost 5 bases and J 4 bases, leaving 15 bases between the germline ends.

This clonotype was counted ten times or more. V usage is TRBV20-1 and J usage is TRBJ1-2; D perhaps matches TRBD1 (5 bases). The CDR3 spans 14 residues. The germline CDR1 and CDR2 sequences are DFQATT and SNEGSKA (reference sequence). V dropped 1 base and J dropped 6 bases, with 15 bases sitting between them. CDR3 residues: CSARAGGFDHGYTF. The CDR3 region has the DNA TGCAGTGCTAGAGCGGGGGGTTTCGATCATGGCTACACCTTC.

This clonotype has just a few counts. This chain links TRBV7-2 with TRBJ2-1; 7 bases fit TRBD2. Germline CDR1 reads SGHTA; CDR2 reads FQGNSA. The CDR3 has 17 residues. The ends lost 5 bases at V and 4 bases at J; junction bases unmatched: 14. The CDR3 spells CASSPPRAGVPYNEQFF. DNA of the CDR3: TGTGCCAGCAGCCCGCCCAGGGCGGGGGTCCCTTACAATGAGCAGTTCTTC.

This clonotype has a count of ten or more. J is TRBJ2-7 and V is TRBV27; tentatively, D is TRBD1 or TRBD2 (5 bases each). The CDR3 runs to 15 residues. The germline V and J ends were trimmed by 3 bases and 0 bases, with 12 bases remaining between them. Germline V gives CDR1 MNHEY, CDR2 SMNVEV (reference sequence). DNA of the CDR3: TGTGCCAGCAGTTTGCGGGCAGGGCTCTCCTACGAGCAGTACTTC. It codes for CASSLRAGLSYEQYF.

This clonotype was counted many times. This sequence joins TRBV5-6 and TRBJ2-7; TRBD2 aligns across 7 bases. The V segment lost 3 bases and the J segment 0 bases; nucleotides outside the gene matches: 6. The CDR3 runs to 15 residues. CDR1 and CDR2 from the germline V gene are SGHDT and YYEEEE. The CDR3 reads CASSYSGTNSYEQYF. In nucleotides, the CDR3 is TGTGCCAGCAGCTATTCGGGGACTAACTCCTACGAGCAGTACTTC.